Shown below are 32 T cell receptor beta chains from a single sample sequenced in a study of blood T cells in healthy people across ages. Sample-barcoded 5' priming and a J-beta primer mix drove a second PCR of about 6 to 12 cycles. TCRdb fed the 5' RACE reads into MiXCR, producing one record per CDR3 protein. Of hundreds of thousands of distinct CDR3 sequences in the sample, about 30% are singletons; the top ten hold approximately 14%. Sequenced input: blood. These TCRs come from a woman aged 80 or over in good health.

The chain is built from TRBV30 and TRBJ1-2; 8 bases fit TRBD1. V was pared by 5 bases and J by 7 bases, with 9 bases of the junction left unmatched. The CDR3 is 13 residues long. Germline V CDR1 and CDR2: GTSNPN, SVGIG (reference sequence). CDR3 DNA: TGTGCCTGGCGTCAGGGGGCAAAGAGTGGCTACACCTTC. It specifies CAWRQGAKSGYTF.

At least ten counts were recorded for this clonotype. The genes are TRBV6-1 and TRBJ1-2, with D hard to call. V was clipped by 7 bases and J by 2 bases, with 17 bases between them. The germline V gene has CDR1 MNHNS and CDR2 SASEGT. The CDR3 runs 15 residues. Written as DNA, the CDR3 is TGTGCCAGCACCCGGCCGGGGTCGGCAAACTATGGCTACACCTTC. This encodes CASTRPGSANYGYTF.

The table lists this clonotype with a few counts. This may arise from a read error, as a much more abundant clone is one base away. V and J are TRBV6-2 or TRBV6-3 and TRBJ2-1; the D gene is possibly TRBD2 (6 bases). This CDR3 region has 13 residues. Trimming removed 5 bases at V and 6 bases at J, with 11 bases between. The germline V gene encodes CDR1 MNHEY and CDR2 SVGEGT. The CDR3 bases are TGTGCCAGCAGTCACGGGACTTGCAATGAGCAGTTCTTC. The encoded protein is CASSHGTCNEQFF.

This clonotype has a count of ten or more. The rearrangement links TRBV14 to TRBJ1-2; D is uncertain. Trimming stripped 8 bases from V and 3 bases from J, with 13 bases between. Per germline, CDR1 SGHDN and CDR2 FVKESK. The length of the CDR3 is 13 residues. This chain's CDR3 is CASSEKTDYGYTF. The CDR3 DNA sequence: TGTGCCAGCTCCGAGAAGACCGACTATGGCTACACCTTC. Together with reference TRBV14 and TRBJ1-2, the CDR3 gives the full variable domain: EAGVTQFPSHSVIEKGQTVTLRCDPISGHDNLYWYRRVMGKEIKFLLHFVKESKQDESGMPNNRFLAERTGGTYSTLKVQPAELEDSGVYFCASSEKTDYGYTFGSGTRLTVV.

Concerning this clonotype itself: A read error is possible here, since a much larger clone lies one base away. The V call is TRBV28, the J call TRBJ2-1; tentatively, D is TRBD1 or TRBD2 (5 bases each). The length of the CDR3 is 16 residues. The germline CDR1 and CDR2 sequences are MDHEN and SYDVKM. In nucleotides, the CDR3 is TGTGCCAGCAGTTGGGATAGAGGGGTTTACTACAATGGGCAGTTCTTC. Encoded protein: CASSWDRGVYYNGQFF.

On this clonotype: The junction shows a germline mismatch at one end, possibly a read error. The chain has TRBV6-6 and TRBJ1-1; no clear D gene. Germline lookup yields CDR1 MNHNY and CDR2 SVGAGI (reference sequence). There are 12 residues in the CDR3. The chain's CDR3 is CASSYVGPEACF. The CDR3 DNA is TGCGCCAGCAGTTACGTAGGGCCAGAAGCTTGCTTT.

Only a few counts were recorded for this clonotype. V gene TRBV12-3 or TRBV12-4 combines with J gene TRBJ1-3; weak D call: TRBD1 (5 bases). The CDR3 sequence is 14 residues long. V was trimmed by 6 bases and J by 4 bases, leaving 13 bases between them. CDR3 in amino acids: CASRGGVTGNTIYF. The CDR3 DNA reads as TGTGCCAGCAGGGGAGGGGTAACCGGAAACACCATATATTTT.

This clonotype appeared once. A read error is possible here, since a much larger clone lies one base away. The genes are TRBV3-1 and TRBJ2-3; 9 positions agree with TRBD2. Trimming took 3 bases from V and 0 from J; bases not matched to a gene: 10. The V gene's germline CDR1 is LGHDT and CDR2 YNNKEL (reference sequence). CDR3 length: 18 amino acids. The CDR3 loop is CASSHPRTAGGSTDTQYF. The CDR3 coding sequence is TGTGCCAGCAGCCATCCCCGGACGGCGGGGGGGAGCACAGATACGCAGTATTTT.

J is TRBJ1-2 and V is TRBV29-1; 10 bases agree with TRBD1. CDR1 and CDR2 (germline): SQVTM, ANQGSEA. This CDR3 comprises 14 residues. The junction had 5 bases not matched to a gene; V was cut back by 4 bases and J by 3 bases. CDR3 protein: CSVGSGTGDYGYTF. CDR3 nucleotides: TGCAGCGTTGGCTCCGGGACAGGGGACTATGGCTACACCTTC.

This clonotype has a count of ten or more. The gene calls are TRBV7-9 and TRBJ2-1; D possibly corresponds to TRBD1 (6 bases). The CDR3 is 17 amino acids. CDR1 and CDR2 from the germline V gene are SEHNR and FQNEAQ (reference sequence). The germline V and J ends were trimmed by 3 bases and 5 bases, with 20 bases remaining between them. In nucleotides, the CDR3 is TGTGCCAGCAGCTTCGTCGCAGGGGTGAGCCGTAACAATGAGCAGTTCTTC. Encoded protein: CASSFVAGVSRNNEQFF.

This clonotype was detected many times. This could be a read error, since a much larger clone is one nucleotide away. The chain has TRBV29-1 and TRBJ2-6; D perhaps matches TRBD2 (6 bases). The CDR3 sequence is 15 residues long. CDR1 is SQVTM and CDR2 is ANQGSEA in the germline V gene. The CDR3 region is CSVEDPEGRANVRTF. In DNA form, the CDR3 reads TGCAGCGTTGAAGATCCGGAGGGAAGGGCCAACGTCCGGACTTTC.

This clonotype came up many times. The CDR3 DNA follows: TGCGCCAGCAGTGCTCGACAGAGAGCCTATGGCTACACCTTC. Translated, it gives CASSARQRAYGYTF. This chain links TRBV5-1 with TRBJ1-2; D possibly corresponds to TRBD1 (5 bases). The germline gives CDR1 SGHRS, CDR2 YFSETQ. The CDR3 covers 14 residues. V shed 5 bases and J shed 4 bases, with 15 bases lying between them.

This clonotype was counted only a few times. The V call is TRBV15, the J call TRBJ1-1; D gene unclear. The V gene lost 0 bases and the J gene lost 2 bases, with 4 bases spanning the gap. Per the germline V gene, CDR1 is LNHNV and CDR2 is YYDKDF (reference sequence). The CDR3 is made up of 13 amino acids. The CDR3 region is CATSRDHNTEAFF. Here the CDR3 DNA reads TGTGCCACCAGCAGAGATCATAACACTGAAGCTTTCTTT.

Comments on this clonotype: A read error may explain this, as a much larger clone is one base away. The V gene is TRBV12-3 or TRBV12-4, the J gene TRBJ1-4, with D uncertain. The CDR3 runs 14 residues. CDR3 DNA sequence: TGTGCCAGCAGTTGGGGAGCAACTAGTGAAAAACTGTTTTTT. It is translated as CASSWGATSEKLFF.

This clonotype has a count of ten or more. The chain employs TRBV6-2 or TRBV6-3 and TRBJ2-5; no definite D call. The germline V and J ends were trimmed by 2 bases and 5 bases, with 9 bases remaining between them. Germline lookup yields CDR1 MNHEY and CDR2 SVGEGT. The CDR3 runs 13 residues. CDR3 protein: CASSYPGRETQYF. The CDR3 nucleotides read TGTGCCAGCAGTTACCCGGGTCGGGAGACCCAGTACTTC.

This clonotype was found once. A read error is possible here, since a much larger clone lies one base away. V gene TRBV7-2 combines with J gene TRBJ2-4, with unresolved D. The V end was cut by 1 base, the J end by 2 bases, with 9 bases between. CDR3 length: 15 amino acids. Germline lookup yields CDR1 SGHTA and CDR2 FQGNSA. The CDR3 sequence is CASSLGRITKNIQYF. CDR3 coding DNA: TGTGCCAGCAGCTTAGGACGCATCACCAAAAACATTCAGTACTTC.

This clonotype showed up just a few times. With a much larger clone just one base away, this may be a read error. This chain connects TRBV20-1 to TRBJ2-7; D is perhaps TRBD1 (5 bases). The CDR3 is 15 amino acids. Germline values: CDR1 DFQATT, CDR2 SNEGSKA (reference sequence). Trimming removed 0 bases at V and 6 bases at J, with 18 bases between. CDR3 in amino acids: CSARDHRQGWGEQYF. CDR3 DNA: TGCAGTGCTAGAGATCATAGGCAGGGTTGGGGCGAGCAGTACTTC.

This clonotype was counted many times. The CDR3 nucleotides read TGTGCCAGCACCCTGAATAGCAATCAGCCCCAGCATTTT. Encoded protein: CASTLNSNQPQHF. The rearrangement joins TRBV12-3 or TRBV12-4 to TRBJ1-5; D unclear. The germline V and J ends were trimmed by 7 bases and 0 bases, with 7 bases remaining between them. The CDR3 runs 13 residues.

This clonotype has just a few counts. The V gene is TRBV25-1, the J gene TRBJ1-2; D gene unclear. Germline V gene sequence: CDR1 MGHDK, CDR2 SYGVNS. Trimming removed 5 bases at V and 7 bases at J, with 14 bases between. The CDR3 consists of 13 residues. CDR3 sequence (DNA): TGTGCCAGCAGTTTTTCGGAATTAGGTGGCTACACCTTC. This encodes CASSFSELGGYTF.

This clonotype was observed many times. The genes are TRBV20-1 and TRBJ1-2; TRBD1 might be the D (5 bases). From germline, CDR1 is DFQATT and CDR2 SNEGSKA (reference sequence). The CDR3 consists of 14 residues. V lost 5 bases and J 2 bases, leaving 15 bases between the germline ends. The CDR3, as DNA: TGCAGTGCTGGCAGGGCGCCCCAAAACTATGGCTACACCTTC. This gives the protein CSAGRAPQNYGYTF.

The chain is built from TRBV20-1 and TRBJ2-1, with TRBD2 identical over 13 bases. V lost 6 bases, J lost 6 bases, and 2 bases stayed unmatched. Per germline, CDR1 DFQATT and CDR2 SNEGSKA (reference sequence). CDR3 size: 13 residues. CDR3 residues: CSATSGGANEQFF. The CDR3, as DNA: TGCAGTGCAACTAGCGGGGGGGCCAATGAGCAGTTCTTC.

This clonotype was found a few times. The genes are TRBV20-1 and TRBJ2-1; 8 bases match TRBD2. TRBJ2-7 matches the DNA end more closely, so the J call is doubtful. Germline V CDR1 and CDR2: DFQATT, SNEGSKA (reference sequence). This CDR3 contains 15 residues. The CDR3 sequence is CSATMLAGSYNEQYF. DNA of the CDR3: TGCAGTGCTACCATGTTAGCGGGGTCCTACAATGAGCAGTACTTC.

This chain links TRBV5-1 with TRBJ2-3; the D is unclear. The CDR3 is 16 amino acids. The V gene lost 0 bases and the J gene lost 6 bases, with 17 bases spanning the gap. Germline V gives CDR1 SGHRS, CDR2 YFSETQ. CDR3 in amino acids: CASSLGSRRSTDTQYF. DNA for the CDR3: TGCGCCAGCAGCTTGGGTTCGAGACGCTCTACCGATACGCAGTATTTT.

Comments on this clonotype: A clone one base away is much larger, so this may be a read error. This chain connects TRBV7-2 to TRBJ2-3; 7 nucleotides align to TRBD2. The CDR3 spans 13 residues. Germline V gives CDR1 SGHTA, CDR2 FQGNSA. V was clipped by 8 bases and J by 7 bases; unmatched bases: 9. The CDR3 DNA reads TGTACCAGCGGTAGCGGGCTCTTAAATACGCAGTATTTT. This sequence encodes CTSGSGLLNTQYF.

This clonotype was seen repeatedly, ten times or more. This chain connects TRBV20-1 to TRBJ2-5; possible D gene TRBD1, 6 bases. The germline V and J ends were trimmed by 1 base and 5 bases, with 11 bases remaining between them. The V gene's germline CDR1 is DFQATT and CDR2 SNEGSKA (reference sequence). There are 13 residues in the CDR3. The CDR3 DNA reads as TGCAGTGCTAGAGGGACAGTTTGGGAGACCCAGTACTTC. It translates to CSARGTVWETQYF.

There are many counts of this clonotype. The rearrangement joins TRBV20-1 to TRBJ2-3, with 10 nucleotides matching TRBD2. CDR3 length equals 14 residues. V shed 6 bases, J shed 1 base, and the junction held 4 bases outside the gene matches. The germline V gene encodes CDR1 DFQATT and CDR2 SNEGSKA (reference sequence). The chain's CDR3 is CSAPTSGGTDTQYF. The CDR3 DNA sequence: TGCAGTGCCCCTACTAGCGGGGGCACAGATACGCAGTATTTT.

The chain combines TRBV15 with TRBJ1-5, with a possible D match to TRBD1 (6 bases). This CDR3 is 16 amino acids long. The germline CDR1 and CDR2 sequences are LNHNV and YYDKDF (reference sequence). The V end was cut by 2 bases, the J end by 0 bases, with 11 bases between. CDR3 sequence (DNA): TGTGCCACCAGCAGACCCGTGGGGGCTAGCAATCAGCCCCAGCATTTT. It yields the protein CATSRPVGASNQPQHF.

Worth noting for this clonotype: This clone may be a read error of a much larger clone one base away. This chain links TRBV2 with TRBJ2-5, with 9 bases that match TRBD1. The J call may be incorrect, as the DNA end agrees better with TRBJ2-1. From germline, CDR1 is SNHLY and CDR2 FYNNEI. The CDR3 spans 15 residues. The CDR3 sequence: CASRMTGGIQETQFF. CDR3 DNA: TGTGCCAGCAGGATGACAGGGGGTATCCAAGAGACCCAGTTCTTC.

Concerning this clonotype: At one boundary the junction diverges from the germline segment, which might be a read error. This CDR3 reads CASPPQKDSHYEQYF. For the CDR3, the DNA is TGTGCCAGCCCACCTCAAAAGGACAGCCACTACGAGCAGTACTTC. This chain joins TRBV18 and TRBJ2-7, with D possibly being TRBD1 (6 bases). The CDR3 length is 15 residues. Germline lookup yields CDR1 KGHSH and CDR2 LQKENI.

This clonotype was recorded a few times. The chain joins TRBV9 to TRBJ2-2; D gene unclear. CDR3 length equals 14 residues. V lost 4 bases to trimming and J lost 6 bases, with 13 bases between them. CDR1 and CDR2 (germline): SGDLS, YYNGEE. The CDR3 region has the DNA TGTGCCAGCAGCCCCAACCCGGGCGCCGGGGAGCTGTTTTTT. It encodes CASSPNPGAGELFF.

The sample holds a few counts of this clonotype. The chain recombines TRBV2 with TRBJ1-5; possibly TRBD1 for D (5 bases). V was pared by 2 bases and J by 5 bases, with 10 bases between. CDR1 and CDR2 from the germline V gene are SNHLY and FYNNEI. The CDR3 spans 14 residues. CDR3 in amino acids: CASSEQRGHQPQHF. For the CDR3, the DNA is TGTGCCAGCAGTGAACAGAGGGGTCATCAGCCCCAGCATTTT.

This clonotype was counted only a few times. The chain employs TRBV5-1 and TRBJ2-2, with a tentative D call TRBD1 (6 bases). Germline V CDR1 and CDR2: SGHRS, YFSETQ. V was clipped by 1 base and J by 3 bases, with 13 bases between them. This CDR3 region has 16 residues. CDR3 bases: TGCGCCAGCAGCTTGACGACAGGACGGGACACCGGGGAGCTGTTTTTT. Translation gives CASSLTTGRDTGELFF.